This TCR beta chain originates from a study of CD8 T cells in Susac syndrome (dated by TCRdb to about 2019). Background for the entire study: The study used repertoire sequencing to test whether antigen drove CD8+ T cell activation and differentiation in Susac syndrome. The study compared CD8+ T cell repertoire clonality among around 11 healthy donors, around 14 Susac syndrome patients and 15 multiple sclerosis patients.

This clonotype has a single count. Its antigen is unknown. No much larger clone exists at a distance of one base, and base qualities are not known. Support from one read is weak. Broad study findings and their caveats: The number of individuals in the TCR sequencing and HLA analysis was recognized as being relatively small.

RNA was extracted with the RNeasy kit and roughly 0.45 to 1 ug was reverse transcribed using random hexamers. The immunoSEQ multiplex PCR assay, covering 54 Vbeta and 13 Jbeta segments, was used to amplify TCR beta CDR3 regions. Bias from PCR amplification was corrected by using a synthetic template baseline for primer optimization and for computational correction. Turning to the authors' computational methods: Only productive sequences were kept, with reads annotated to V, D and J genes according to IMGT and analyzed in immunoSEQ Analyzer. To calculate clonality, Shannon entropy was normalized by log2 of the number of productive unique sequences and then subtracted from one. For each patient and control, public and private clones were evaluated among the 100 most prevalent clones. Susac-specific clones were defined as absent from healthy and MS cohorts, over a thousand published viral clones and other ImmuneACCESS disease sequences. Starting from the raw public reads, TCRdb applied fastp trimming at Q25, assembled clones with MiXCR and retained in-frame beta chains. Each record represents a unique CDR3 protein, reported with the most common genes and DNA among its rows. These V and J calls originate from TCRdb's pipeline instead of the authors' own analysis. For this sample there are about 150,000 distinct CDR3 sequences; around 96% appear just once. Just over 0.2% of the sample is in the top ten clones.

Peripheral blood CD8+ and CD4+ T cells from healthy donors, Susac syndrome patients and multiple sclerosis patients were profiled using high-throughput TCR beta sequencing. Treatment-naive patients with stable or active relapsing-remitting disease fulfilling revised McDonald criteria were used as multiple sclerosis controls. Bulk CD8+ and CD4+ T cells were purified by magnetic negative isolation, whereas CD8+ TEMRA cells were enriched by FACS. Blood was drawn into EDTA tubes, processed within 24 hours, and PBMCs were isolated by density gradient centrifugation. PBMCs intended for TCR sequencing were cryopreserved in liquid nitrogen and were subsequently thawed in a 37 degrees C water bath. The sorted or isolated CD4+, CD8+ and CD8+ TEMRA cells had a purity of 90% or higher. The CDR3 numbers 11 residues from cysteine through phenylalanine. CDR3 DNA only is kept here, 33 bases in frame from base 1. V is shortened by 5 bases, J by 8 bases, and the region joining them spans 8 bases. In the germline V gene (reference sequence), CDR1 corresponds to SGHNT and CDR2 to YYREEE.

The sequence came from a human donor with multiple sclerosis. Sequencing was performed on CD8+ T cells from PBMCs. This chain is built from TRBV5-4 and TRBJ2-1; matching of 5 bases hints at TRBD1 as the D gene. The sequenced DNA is TGTGCCAGCAGAGGCAGGGATGAGCAGTTCTTC. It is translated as CASRGRDEQFF.